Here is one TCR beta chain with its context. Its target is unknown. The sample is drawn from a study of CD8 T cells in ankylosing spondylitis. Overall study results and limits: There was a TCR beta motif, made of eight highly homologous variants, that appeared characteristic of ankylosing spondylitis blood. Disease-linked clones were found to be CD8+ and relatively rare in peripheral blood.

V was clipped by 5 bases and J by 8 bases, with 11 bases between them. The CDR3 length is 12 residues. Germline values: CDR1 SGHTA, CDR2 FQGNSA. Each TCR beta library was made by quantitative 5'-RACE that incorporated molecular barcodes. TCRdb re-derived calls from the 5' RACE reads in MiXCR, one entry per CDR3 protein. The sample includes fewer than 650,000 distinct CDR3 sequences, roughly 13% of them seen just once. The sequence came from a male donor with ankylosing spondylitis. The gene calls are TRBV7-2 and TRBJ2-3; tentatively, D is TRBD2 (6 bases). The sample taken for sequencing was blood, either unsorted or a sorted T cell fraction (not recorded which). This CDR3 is CASSELASTQYF. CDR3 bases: TGTGCCAGCAGCGAACTAGCTAGTACGCAGTATTTT.